Given below is one T cell receptor (beta chain) in context. Only one count was recorded for this clonotype. Its target antigen remains unknown. The sample holds no much larger clone one base away, and base qualities are not on file. This entry comes from a study of blood T cells in healthy people across ages (dated by TCRdb to about 2015). With regard to the full study: In model experiments, roughly one uniquely barcoded TCR beta cDNA molecule per two T cells was captured by template switching. The study measured age-related changes in TCR beta repertoire diversity using deep sequencing normalized with unique cDNA molecular identifiers. Using the same blood draw, the study looked at two additional independent replicas of 1 million unique cDNA reads for two donors, one aged 18 to 30 and the other aged 80 or older. Donors of different ages were randomly distributed across sequencing lanes to avoid experimental bias. The donors were split into four age groups: young (average around 17 years), middle-aged (roughly 39), aged (more than 60) and long-lived (over 75).

The V and J ends are trimmed by 11 bases and 1 base, leaving 14 bases between them. The CDR3 measures 13 amino acids from cysteine to phenylalanine. Only the CDR3 portion is preserved as DNA: 39 bases, with reading frame beginning at the first base. The germline V gene specifies SNHLY as CDR1 and FYNNEI as CDR2. Study-wide conclusions, independent of this receptor: Observed TCR beta diversity per million T cells fell roughly linearly with age, and a significant reduction was already apparent by age around 44. Because donor CMV infection status was unknown, age-related changes in expanded clonotypes were potentially confounded. There was a strong correlation between observed TCR beta diversity and the percentage of naive T cells measured by flow cytometry. The long-lived group showed more naive CD4+ T cells, fewer expanded clones and increased TCR diversity than the aged group, suggesting age selection. Estimates of total diversity from one million sequenced T cells were regarded as lower bounds and underestimates. Since profiling was done on bulk unsorted PBMCs, naive and antigen-experienced compartments could not be conclusively compared.

Donors were approximately 42 systemically healthy Caucasian individuals from Russia aged roughly 6 to 90 years. Ten milliliters of peripheral blood were drawn from each donor into EDTA-treated Vacutainer tubes. Ficoll-Paque density-gradient centrifugation was used to isolate PBMCs, with at least 6 million obtained per sample. Total RNA, at least 6 micrograms per sample, was extracted from PBMCs with Trizol reagent. For every donor, an aliquot of PBMCs went through flow cytometry to measure the percentages of naive CD45RAhigh/CD27high T cells. Library preparation used 5' RACE. The data were produced on an Illumina HiSeq 2500. A second PCR of about 7 to 12 cycles was run with a J-beta primer mix and a sample-barcoded 5' primer. Each TCR beta cDNA molecule received a unique molecular identifier from a template-switch 5' adaptor carrying 12 random nucleotides. Each sample yielded at least 2.5 million CDR3-containing paired-end reads. The Mint cDNA synthesis kit, primed by a TRBC-specific oligonucleotide, was used to synthesize first-strand cDNA from all RNA. All cDNA was treated with uracil-DNA glycosylase and then went through a first 18-cycle PCR with the universal primers M1SS and BC2_uni_R. On the authors' methods: Each sample was normalized by randomly selecting 1 million high-quality reads, each carrying a distinct molecular identifier. Reads with shared molecular identifiers were discarded instead of being binned into consensus sequences. MiTCR, set to a Q25 quality threshold and the strictest error-elimination algorithm, was used for CDR3 identification, clonotype clustering and error correction. A nonparametric unseen species model with Euler transformation was used to estimate a lower bound on total TCR beta diversity. TCRdb ran its own pipeline on the public reads, namely fastp trimming at Q25 and MiXCR clone calling, and kept in-frame beta chains. Rows with a matching CDR3 protein are joined into one entry that keeps the most common DNA and genes. These V and J calls originate from TCRdb's pipeline instead of the authors' own analysis. The sample profile shows some 1.4 million distinct CDR3 sequences; approximately 42% of them were found once. The ten most abundant clones make up under 8% of the sample.

The clonotype originates from a young woman in good health. Sequencing was done on a sample of blood. The rearranged segments are TRBV2 and TRBJ1-1; TRBD1 could be the D gene, as 5 bases match. CDR3 reads: CAESGGANTEAFF. In nucleotides, the sequence is TGTGCCGAAAGTGGGGGAGCGAACACTGAAGCTTTCTTT.